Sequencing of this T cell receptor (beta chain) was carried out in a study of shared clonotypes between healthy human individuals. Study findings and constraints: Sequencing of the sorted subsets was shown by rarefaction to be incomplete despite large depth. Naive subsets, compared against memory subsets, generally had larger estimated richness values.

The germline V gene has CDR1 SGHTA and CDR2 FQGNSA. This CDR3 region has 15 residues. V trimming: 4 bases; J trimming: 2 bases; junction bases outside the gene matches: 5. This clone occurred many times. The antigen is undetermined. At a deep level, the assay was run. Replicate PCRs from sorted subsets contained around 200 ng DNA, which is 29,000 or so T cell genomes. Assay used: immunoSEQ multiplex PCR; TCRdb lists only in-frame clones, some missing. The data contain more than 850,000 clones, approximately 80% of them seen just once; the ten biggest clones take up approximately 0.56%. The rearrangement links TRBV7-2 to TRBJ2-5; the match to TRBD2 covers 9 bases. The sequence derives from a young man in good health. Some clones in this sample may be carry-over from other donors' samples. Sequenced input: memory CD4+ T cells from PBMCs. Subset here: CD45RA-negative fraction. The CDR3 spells CASSSGTSRQETQYF. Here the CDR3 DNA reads TGTGCCAGCAGCTCTGGGACTAGCAGGCAAGAGACCCAGTACTTC.